The count of the clone carrying this T cell receptor (beta chain) is one. V shed 1 base and J 6 bases; nucleotides not matched to a gene: 4. CDR1 SGHVS and CDR2 FQNEAQ come from the germline V gene. This CDR3 comprises 16 residues. The data are from a study of T cell responses to AZD1222 COVID-19 vaccine. TCRdb's table, derived via immunoSEQ multiplex PCR, lists solely in-frame clones and lacks some. The sample includes over 150,000 clones, around nine tenths of them seen just once. V usage is TRBV7-8 and J usage is TRBJ2-2, with 11 bases identical to TRBD2. The specimen was peripheral blood, collected on day 0 of AZD1222 vaccination. The TCR sequence derives from an adult in good health. The CDR3 coding sequence is TGTGCCAGCAGCTTAGTTAGCGGGGGGGCGGCCGGGGAGCTGTTTTTT. Its translation: CASSLVSGGAAGELFF.